The 30 T cell receptor beta chains presented below share a single source sample, sequenced in a study of blood T cell repertoires in COVID-19. Profiling relied on immunoSEQ multiplex PCR, and the TCRdb table lists in-frame clones only, not all of them. The sample contains about 97,000 clones, around 87% of which appear only once. The specimen was peripheral blood. The origin of the receptors is a man aged 45-65 years with active or convalescent COVID-19.

This chain uses TRBV18 with TRBJ1-1; D unresolved. V was shortened by 0 bases and J by 2 bases, with 13 bases between the two germline ends. Germline V gives CDR1 KGHSH, CDR2 LQKENI. The CDR3 runs 16 residues. The CDR3 loop is CASSPPMVTGNTEAFF. For the CDR3, the DNA is TGTGCCAGCTCACCACCGATGGTTACGGGTAACACTGAAGCTTTCTTT.

This chain connects TRBV5-4 to TRBJ2-1, with D perhaps matching TRBD1 (7 bases). Germline V gene data show CDR1 as SGHNT and CDR2 as YYREEE (reference sequence). Deletions cut 2 bases from V and 6 bases from J, with 18 bases between. CDR3 length equals 16 residues. The CDR3 region is CASSFDLSGGGNEQFF. The CDR3 DNA reads as TGTGCCAGCAGCTTTGATTTGTCAGGGGGAGGCAATGAGCAGTTCTTC.

This chain links TRBV9 with TRBJ1-6; D gene ambiguous. This CDR3 has 14 residues. Germline assignment: CDR1 SGDLS and CDR2 YYNGEE. Trimming removed 4 bases from V and 10 bases from J, with 15 bases in between. CDR3 DNA: TGTGCCAGCAGCTCAACGACTAGGATATCACCCCTCCACTTT. It translates to CASSSTTRISPLHF.

CDR3 sequence (DNA): TGTGCCAGCAGCTTCAATGACAGGGCCCAAGAGACCCAGTACTTC. This translates into CASSFNDRAQETQYF. The chain uses TRBV6-5 and TRBJ2-5, with 7 bases fitting TRBD1. The germline V gene encodes CDR1 MNHEY and CDR2 SVGAGI. V was pared by 6 bases and J by 1 base, with 8 bases of the junction left unmatched. CDR3 size: 15 residues.

The V gene is TRBV12-3 or TRBV12-4, the J gene TRBJ1-6; no clear D gene. The CDR3 covers 12 residues. With 4 bases removed from V and 9 bases from J, the gap between germline ends came to 7 bases. DNA for the CDR3: TGTGCCAGCAGTTCCCCTCTTTCACCCCTCCACTTT. It specifies CASSSPLSPLHF.

V usage is TRBV5-1 and J usage is TRBJ1-1; possibly TRBD1 for D (6 bases). This CDR3 region has 14 residues. Germline loops: CDR1 SGHRS, CDR2 YFSETQ. The V gene lost 4 bases and the J gene lost 1 base, with 11 bases spanning the gap. The CDR3 sequence: CASSPSTGNTEAFF. Here the CDR3 DNA reads TGCGCCAGCAGCCCATCGACAGGGAACACTGAAGCTTTCTTT.

This sequence joins TRBV12-2 and TRBJ2-7; TRBD1 reflects the table's D call only, with no check against the DNA. TRBV12-2 is marked as a pseudogene. The CDR3 extends over 15 amino acids. The CDR3, as DNA: TGTGCAAGTCGCTTAACGGGCAGGGAATTTTGCGAGCAGTACGTC. This codes for CASRLTGREFCEQYV.

CDR3 in amino acids: CASSYLGSGANVLTF. The CDR3 DNA reads as TGTGCCAGCAGCTATCTAGGCTCTGGGGCCAACGTCCTGACTTTC. The V gene is TRBV5-8, the J gene TRBJ2-6; D remains unclear. This CDR3 comprises 15 residues. V dropped 3 bases and J dropped 0 bases, with 7 bases sitting between them. Germline CDR1 is SGHTS and CDR2 is YDEGEE.

CDR3 sequence: CASSISNMNTEAFF. The CDR3, as DNA: TGTGCCAGTAGTATAAGTAACATGAACACTGAAGCTTTCTTT. V and J are TRBV19 and TRBJ1-1; D gene unclear. CDR3 length: 14 residues. Germline V gene data show CDR1 as LNHDA and CDR2 as SQIVND (reference sequence). V was cut by 2 bases and J by 0 bases, with 7 bases left in between. The complete variable domain, with remaining parts taken from reference TRBV19 and TRBJ1-1, reads DGGITQSPKYLFRKEGQNVTLSCEQNLNHDAMYWYRQDPGQGLRLIYYSQIVNDFQKGDIAEGYSVSREKKESFPLTVTSAQKNPTAFYLCASSISNMNTEAFFGQGTRLTVV.

This sequence joins TRBV7-2 and TRBJ1-3; D is unclear. Germline assignment: CDR1 SGHTA and CDR2 FQGNSA. The CDR3 is made up of 15 amino acids. V was trimmed by 1 base and J by 1 base, leaving 8 bases between them. CDR3 DNA: TGTGCCAGCAGCTTAGAACCGGGGTCTGGAAACACCATATATTTT. It yields the protein CASSLEPGSGNTIYF.

This chain connects TRBV19 to TRBJ2-1; TRBD2 agrees at 10 bases. Trimming took 3 bases from V and 3 from J; bases not matched to a gene: 2. Germline CDR1 reads LNHDA; CDR2 reads SQIVND (reference sequence). The CDR3 sequence is 15 residues long. The CDR3 here is CASSITSGVYNEQFF. Here the CDR3 DNA reads TGTGCCAGTAGTATTACTAGCGGGGTCTACAATGAGCAGTTCTTC.

The table lists this clone with a count of one. The chain couples TRBV15 to TRBJ2-5; 11 bases match TRBD1. Germline loops: CDR1 LNHNV, CDR2 YYDKDF (reference sequence). Trimming at V came to 4 bases and at J to 5 bases, leaving 6 bases not matched to a gene. The CDR3 sequence is 15 residues long. CDR3 nucleotides: TGTGCCACCAGCACCAGGACAGGGGGCGCCGAGACCCAGTACTTC. This translates into CATSTRTGGAETQYF.

The J gene is TRBJ2-7, the V gene TRBV11-2; possibly TRBD1 for D (6 bases). Trimming pared 5 bases from V and 3 bases from J, leaving 8 bases between. Germline CDR1 reads SGHAT; CDR2 reads FQNNGV. There are 12 residues in the CDR3. The CDR3 spells CASSPQGYEQYF. In DNA, the CDR3 is TGTGCCAGCAGCCCACAGGGCTACGAGCAGTACTTC.

This clone was recorded only once. CDR3 residues: CASSFWEGETQYF. Here the CDR3 DNA reads TGTGCCAGCAGCTTCTGGGAGGGGGAGACCCAGTACTTC. The chain uses TRBV5-6 and TRBJ2-5; TRBD2 matches 7 bases. The V gene's germline CDR1 is SGHDT and CDR2 YYEEEE. This CDR3 has 13 amino acids. V shed 2 bases, J shed 5 bases, and the junction held 3 bases outside the gene matches. Looking up the rest from reference TRBV5-6 and TRBJ2-5 gives the full variable domain: DAGVTQSPTHLIKTRGQQVTLRCSPKSGHDTVSWYQQALGQGPQFIFQYYEEEERQRGNFPDRFSGHQFPNYSSELNVNALLLGDSALYLCASSFWEGETQYFGPGTRLLVL.

The gene calls are TRBV5-1 and TRBJ1-5, with 9 bases that match TRBD1. This CDR3 is built from 13 residues. Germline CDR1 reads SGHRS; CDR2 reads YFSETQ. J gave up 5 bases and V 5 bases, and 2 bases lay outside the gene matches. The DNA for the CDR3 is TGCGCCAGCAGTACAGGGGGCGATCAGCCCCAGCATTTT. Residues: CASSTGGDQPQHF. The whole variable domain, remainder taken from reference TRBV5-1 and TRBJ1-5, is KAGVTQTPRYLIKTRGQQVTLSCSPISGHRSVSWYQQTPGQGLQFLFEYFSETQRNKGNFPGRFSGRQFSNSRSEMNVSTLELGDSALYLCASSTGGDQPQHFGDGTRLSIL.

The V call is TRBV10-2, the J call TRBJ1-5; 7 bases are shared with TRBD1. CDR1 is WSHSY and CDR2 is SAAADI in the germline V gene. The CDR3 is 14 amino acids. V lost 6 bases to trimming and J lost 7 bases; unmatched junction nucleotides: 9. CDR3 residues: CASSPTGEEQPQHF. CDR3 DNA sequence: TGCGCCAGCAGCCCTACAGGGGAAGAGCAGCCCCAGCATTTT.

This clone was seen only a few times. The rearrangement joins TRBV7-2 to TRBJ1-3, with D perhaps matching TRBD1 (6 bases). The CDR3 has 14 residues. With 5 bases removed from V and 0 bases from J, the gap between germline ends came to 8 bases. Germline loops: CDR1 SGHTA, CDR2 FQGNSA. CDR3 protein: CASSLQGSGNTIYF. The CDR3 bases are TGTGCCAGCAGCCTACAGGGCTCTGGAAACACCATATATTTT.

This rearrangement joins TRBV2 to TRBJ2-2, with D perhaps TRBD2 (6 bases). V dropped 7 bases and J dropped 6 bases, with 21 bases sitting between them. Germline V gives CDR1 SNHLY, CDR2 FYNNEI. The CDR3 length is 16 residues. The CDR3 DNA reads TGTGCCAGCAAGGGATCCGGGACTCCCTTGGCCGGGGAGCTGTTTTTT. Protein: CASKGSGTPLAGELFF.

The chain uses TRBV6-6 and TRBJ2-1, with a tentative D call TRBD2 (6 bases). V was shortened by 3 bases and J by 4 bases, with 13 bases between the two germline ends. This CDR3 is 15 amino acids long. The germline gives CDR1 MNHNY, CDR2 SVGAGI (reference sequence). CDR3 region: CASSYTAGLYNEQFF. For the CDR3, the DNA is TGTGCCAGCAGTTATACGGCGGGGTTATACAATGAGCAGTTCTTC.

This chain links TRBV24-1 with TRBJ2-3, with D perhaps matching TRBD2 (6 bases). This CDR3 is built from 13 residues. CDR1 and CDR2 from the germline V gene are KGHDR and SFDVKD. V lost 9 bases to trimming and J lost 1 base, with 10 bases between them. The CDR3 nucleotides read TGTGCCACCCGGGGGTGGGGCACAGATACGCAGTATTTT. It translates to CATRGWGTDTQYF.

The rearrangement uses TRBV18 and TRBJ1-1; tentatively, D is TRBD1 (5 bases). CDR1 and CDR2 from the germline V gene are KGHSH and LQKENI. Trimming stripped 1 base from V and 1 base from J, with 7 bases between. CDR3 length: 14 residues. The CDR3 sequence: CASSPQGSNTEAFF. CDR3 DNA: TGTGCCAGCTCACCACAGGGGTCGAACACTGAAGCTTTCTTT.

The gene calls are TRBV7-9 and TRBJ2-3, with no clear D. The V end was cut by 4 bases, the J end by 4 bases, with 15 bases between. This CDR3 is built from 15 residues. Per germline, CDR1 SEHNR and CDR2 FQNEAQ (reference sequence). CDR3 sequence reads: CASSSFSSVADTQYF. The CDR3 DNA reads TGTGCCAGCAGCTCCTTTTCCTCCGTCGCAGATACGCAGTATTTT.

The chain combines TRBV7-2 with TRBJ2-1; the match to TRBD1 covers 9 bases. V lost 5 bases and J lost 7; bases outside the gene matches: 6. Germline CDR1 reads SGHTA; CDR2 reads FQGNSA. The CDR3 loop spans 14 amino acids. CDR3 in amino acids: CASSPDRGRNEQFF. The CDR3 nucleotides read TGTGCCAGCAGCCCGGACAGGGGTAGGAATGAGCAGTTCTTC.

The rearrangement uses TRBV19 and TRBJ1-5; maybe TRBD1 (6 bases). Trimming shortened V by 9 bases and J by 4 bases, and 16 bases separated the two germline ends. This CDR3 is built from 14 residues. Looked up from germline, CDR1 is LNHDA and CDR2 is SQIVND (reference sequence). The CDR3 bases are TGTGCCAGCTCAGCACGGGGGGCTAATCAGCCCCAGCATTTT. This sequence encodes CASSARGANQPQHF.

CDR3 in amino acids: CASSRKSDREETQYF. CDR3 in DNA: TGTGCCAGTAGTAGAAAATCCGACCGGGAGGAGACCCAGTACTTC. The V gene is TRBV19, the J gene TRBJ2-5; perhaps TRBD2 as D (6 bases). V dropped 4 bases and J dropped 5 bases, with 17 bases sitting between them. This CDR3 has 15 residues. Germline lookup yields CDR1 LNHDA and CDR2 SQIVND (reference sequence).

This rearrangement joins TRBV28 to TRBJ1-3; no reliable D call. V dropped 8 bases and J dropped 0 bases, with 8 bases sitting between them. The germline CDR1 and CDR2 sequences are MDHEN and SYDVKM. CDR3 length: 13 residues. CDR3 residues: CASERSSGNTIYF. The CDR3 coding sequence is TGTGCCAGCGAAAGGAGCTCTGGAAACACCATATATTTT. Filled out from reference TRBV28 and TRBJ1-3, the complete variable domain reads DVKVTQSSRYLVKRTGEKVFLECVQDMDHENMFWYRQDPGLGLRLIYFSYDVKMKEKGDIPEGYSVSREKKERFSLILESASTNQTSMYLCASERSSGNTIYFGEGSWLTVV.

This chain joins TRBV7-9 and TRBJ1-2; 7 bases agree with TRBD1. The CDR3 contains 14 residues. V was clipped by 7 bases and J by 4 bases; unmatched bases: 9. CDR1 SEHNR and CDR2 FQNEAQ come from the germline V gene (reference sequence). The CDR3 DNA sequence: TGTGCCAGCACCCCCCGAAGGGACAGCTATGGCTACACCTTC. Protein sequence: CASTPRRDSYGYTF.

This clone was seen a handful of times. This rearrangement joins TRBV7-9 to TRBJ1-5; 10 bases are a match to TRBD1. The CDR3 sequence is 14 residues long. The V gene end was trimmed by 5 bases and the J gene end by 5 bases; junction bases not matched to a gene: 3. Germline V gene data show CDR1 as SEHNR and CDR2 as FQNEAQ (reference sequence). CDR3 bases: TGTGCCAGCAGCCCCGGGACAGGGGATCAGCCCCAGCATTTT. Its protein product is CASSPGTGDQPQHF.

The chain has TRBV19 and TRBJ1-5, with a weak D call TRBD1 (5 bases). Per germline, CDR1 LNHDA and CDR2 SQIVND (reference sequence). Trimming took off 1 base at V and 4 bases at J, with 20 bases between the two ends. This CDR3 contains 18 residues. The CDR3 DNA reads as TGTGCCAGTAGTATAGGGGGTTGGAGACAGAACCGGAATCAGCCCCAGCATTTT. It yields the protein CASSIGGWRQNRNQPQHF.

The gene calls are TRBV29-1 and TRBJ1-1, with TRBD1 matching 10 bases. The trim removed 6 bases at V and 8 bases at J, leaving 9 bases unmatched. CDR3 size: 13 residues. Looked up from germline, CDR1 is SQVTM and CDR2 is ANQGSEA. This chain's CDR3 is CSVATGGAGEAFF. CDR3 bases: TGCAGCGTGGCGACAGGGGGCGCAGGGGAAGCTTTCTTT.